In its sample, the clone carrying this TCR beta chain was seen once. Its specificity is not known. These data come from a study of fetal regulatory T cell absence and autoimmunity. The wider study: The IPEX patients lacked clinical diabetes but had exocrine pancreas autoimmunity.

The assay was immunoSEQ multiplex PCR, and TCRdb's table has in-frame clones only and misses some. This table holds 95,000 to 100,000 clones, approximately 75% found once. This CDR3 spans 16 amino acids. V shed 0 bases and J 7 bases; nucleotides not matched to a gene: 8. CDR1 LGHNA and CDR2 YSLEER come from the germline V gene. Findings of the study overall: Compared with cord blood, pancreas showed oligoclonal TCR enrichment, some clones over 90-fold. Cord blood and pancreas showed broadly similar TRB gene family usage.

The sequence derives from a male donor with IPEX syndrome. Sequencing input: pancreas tissue. J is TRBJ2-1 and V is TRBV4-3; 8 bases are shared with TRBD2. CDR3 protein: CASSQDRGGAWNEQFF. CDR3 nucleotide sequence: TGCGCCAGCAGCCAAGATCGGGGGGGGGCTTGGAATGAGCAGTTCTTC.